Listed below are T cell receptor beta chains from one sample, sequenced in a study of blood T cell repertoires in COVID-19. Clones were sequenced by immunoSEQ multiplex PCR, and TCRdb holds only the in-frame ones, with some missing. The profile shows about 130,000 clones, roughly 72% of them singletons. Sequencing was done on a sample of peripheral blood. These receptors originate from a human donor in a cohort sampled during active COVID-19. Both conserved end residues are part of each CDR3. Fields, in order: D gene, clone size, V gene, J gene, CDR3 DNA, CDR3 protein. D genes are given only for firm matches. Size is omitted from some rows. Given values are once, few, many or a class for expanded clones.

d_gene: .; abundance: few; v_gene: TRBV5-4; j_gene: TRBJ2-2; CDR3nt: TGTGCCAGCAGCTCCCAGGTGGTGAACACCGGGGAGCTGTTTTTT; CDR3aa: CASSSQVVNTGELFF
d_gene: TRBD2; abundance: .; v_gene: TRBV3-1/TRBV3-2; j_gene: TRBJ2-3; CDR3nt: TGTGCCAGCAGCACCCCAGCGGGGGGCTGGACAGATACGCAGTATTTT; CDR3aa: CASSTPAGGWTDTQYF
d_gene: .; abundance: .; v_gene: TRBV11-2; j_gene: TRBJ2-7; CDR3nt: TGTGCCAGCAGCCTATGGACAGAATCGGAGCAGTACTTC; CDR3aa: CASSLWTESEQYF
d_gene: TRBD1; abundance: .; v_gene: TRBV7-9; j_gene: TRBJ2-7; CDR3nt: TGTGCCAGCAGCTCCGGGACAGGGTTCTACGAGCAGTACTTC; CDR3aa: CASSSGTGFYEQYF
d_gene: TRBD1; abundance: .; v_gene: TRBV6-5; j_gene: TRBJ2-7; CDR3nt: TGTGCCAGCAGATGGTCCGGGACAGGGGTCGAGCAGTACTTC; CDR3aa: CASRWSGTGVEQYF
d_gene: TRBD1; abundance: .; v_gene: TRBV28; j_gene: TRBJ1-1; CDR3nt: TGTGCCAGCAGTTTAAGCGGAACAGGGGAACTACGGGTCCTGAACACTGAAGCTTTCTTT; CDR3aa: CASSLSGTGELRVLNTEAFF
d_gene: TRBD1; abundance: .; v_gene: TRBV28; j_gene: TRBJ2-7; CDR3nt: TGTGCCAGCAGATCGACAGGGGCCTTCTCCTACGAGCAGTACTTC; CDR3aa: CASRSTGAFSYEQYF
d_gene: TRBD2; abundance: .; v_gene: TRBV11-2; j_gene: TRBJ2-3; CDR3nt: TGTGCCAGCAGCTTAGCGGGGGGGAGGGGAGATACGCAGTATTTT; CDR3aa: CASSLAGGRGDTQYF
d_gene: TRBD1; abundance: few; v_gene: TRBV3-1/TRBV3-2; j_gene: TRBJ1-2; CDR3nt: TGTGCCAGCAGCCTTTTCTACAGGGGGCGCGATGGTGGCTACACCTTC; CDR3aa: CASSLFYRGRDGGYTF
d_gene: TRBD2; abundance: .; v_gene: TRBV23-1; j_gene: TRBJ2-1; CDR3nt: TGCGCCAGGCGGGGGAAATGCAATGAGCAGTTCTTC; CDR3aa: CARRGKCNEQFF
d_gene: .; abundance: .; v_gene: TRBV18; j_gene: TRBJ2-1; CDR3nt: TGTGCCAGCTCACCACCGAACGGTCGGTATGAGCAGTTCTTC; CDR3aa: CASSPPNGRYEQFF
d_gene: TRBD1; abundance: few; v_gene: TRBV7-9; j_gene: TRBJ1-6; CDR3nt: TGTGCCAGCAGCTCTCGACAGGGGGGTTCACCCCTCCACTTT; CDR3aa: CASSSRQGGSPLHF
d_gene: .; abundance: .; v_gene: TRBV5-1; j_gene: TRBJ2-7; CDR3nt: TGCGCCAGCAGCTTAGCAGGGGATTTTGACGAGCAGTACTTC; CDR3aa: CASSLAGDFDEQYF
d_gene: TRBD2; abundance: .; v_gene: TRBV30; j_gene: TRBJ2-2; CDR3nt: TGTGCCTGGACTAGCGGAACCGGGGAGCTGTTTTTT; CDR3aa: CAWTSGTGELFF
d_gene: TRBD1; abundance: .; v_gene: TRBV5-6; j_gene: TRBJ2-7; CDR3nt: TGTGCCAGCAGCCCAGGACAGGGGGCTCATGAGCAGTACTTC; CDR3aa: CASSPGQGAHEQYF
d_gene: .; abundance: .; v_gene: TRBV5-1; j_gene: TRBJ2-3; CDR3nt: TGCGCCAGCAGCCGGACAGCTCTCCCCACAGATACGCAGTATTTT; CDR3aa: CASSRTALPTDTQYF
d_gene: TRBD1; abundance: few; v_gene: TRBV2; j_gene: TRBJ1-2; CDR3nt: TGTGCCAGCAGTGCCCCTGACAGGGGGCAAGGCTACACCTTC; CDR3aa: CASSAPDRGQGYTF
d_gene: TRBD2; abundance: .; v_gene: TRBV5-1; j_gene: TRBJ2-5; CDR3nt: TGCGCCAGCAGCTGGGAACCTAGGACTAGCAAGAGAGAGACCCAGTACTTC; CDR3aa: CASSWEPRTSKRETQYF
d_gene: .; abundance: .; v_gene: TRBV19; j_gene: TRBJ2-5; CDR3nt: TGTGCCAGTAGGAAACAAGGACTCTCAAACCTGGAGACCCAGTACTTC; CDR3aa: CASRKQGLSNLETQYF
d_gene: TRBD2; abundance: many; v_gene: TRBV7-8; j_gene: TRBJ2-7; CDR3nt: TGTGCCAGCAGCGCTAGCGGGGGCTACGAGCAGTACTTC; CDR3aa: CASSASGGYEQYF
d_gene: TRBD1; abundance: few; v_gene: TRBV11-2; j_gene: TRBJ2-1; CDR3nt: TGTGCCAGCAGCTTAGAAGGGGGCATCGATGAGCAGTTCTTC; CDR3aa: CASSLEGGIDEQFF
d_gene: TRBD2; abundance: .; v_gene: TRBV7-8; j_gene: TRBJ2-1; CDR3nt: TGTGCCAGCAGCTTAGACTTTAGCGGGGGGGCCGGTTCCTACAATGAGCAGTTCTTC; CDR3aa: CASSLDFSGGAGSYNEQFF
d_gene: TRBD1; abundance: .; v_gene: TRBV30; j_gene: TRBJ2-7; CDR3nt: TGTGCCTGGAGTGAGGGCAGGGGGTGGTACGAGCAGTACTTC; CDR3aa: CAWSEGRGWYEQYF
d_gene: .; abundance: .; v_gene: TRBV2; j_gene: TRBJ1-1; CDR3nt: TGTGCCAGCGTAGAGATGAACACTGAAGCTTTCTTT; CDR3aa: CASVEMNTEAFF
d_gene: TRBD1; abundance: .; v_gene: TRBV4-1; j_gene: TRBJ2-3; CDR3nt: TGCGCCAGCAGAGCCCGGGACAGGGCCACAGATACGCAGTATTTT; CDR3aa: CASRARDRATDTQYF
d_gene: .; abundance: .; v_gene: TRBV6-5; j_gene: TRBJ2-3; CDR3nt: TGTGCCAGCAGTCCCGGTCGTCCAGATACGCAGTATTTT; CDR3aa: CASSPGRPDTQYF
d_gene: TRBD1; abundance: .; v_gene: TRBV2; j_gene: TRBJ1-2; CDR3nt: TGTGCCAGCAGTGCACAGGGGAAACGAAACTATGGCTACACCTTC; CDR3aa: CASSAQGKRNYGYTF
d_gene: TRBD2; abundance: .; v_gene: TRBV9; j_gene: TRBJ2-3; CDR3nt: TGTGCCAGCAGCGCCCCGGGACTAGCGGGGACAGATACGCAGTATTTT; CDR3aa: CASSAPGLAGTDTQYF
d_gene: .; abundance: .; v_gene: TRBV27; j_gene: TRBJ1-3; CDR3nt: TGTGCCAGCAGGCCCGCAGGGTCTGGAAACACCATATATTTT; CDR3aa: CASRPAGSGNTIYF
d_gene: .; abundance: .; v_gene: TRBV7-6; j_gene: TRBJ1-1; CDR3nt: TGTGCCAGCAGCTCAGGGGTGGAAGCTTTCTTT; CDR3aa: CASSSGVEAFF
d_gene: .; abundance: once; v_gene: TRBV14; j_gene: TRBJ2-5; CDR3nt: TGTGCCAGCAGCCAAGAGCGGGGATTGCTGGCGGAGACCCAGTACTTC; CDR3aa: CASSQERGLLAETQYF
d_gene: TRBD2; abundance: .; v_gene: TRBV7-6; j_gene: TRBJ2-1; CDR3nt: TGTGCCAGCAGCTTCCAGCGGGGTACCTACAATGAGCAGTTCTTC; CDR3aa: CASSFQRGTYNEQFF
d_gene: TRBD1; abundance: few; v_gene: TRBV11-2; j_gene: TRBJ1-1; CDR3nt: TGTGCCAGCAGTCTCGACAGGGCAGAAGCTTTCTTT; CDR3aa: CASSLDRAEAFF
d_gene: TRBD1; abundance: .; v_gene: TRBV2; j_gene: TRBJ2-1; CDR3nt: TGTGCCAGCAGTGAAGAGCTTTGGGACAGGCCCTACGACAATGAGCAGTTCTTC; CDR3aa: CASSEELWDRPYDNEQFF
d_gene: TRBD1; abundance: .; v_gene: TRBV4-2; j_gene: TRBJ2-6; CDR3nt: TGTGCCAGCAGCCAAGATTGGAGACAGGGGGCGCATTCTGGGGCCAACGTCCTGACTTTC; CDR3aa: CASSQDWRQGAHSGANVLTF
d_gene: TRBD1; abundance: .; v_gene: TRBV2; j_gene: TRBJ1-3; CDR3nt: TGTGCCAGCAGGGACAGGGGTGGAAACACCATATATTTT; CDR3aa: CASRDRGGNTIYF
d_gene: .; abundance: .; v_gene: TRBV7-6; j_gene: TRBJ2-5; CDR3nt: TGTGCCAGCAGCTCTAGACTAGAAGAGACCCAGTACTTC; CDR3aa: CASSSRLEETQYF
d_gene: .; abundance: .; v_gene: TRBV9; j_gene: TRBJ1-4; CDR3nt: TGTGCCAGCAGCGTCCGAGGGCAAGAAAAACTGTTTTTT; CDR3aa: CASSVRGQEKLFF
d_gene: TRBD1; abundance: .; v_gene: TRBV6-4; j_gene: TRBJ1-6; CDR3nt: TGTGCCAGCAGTGAAGCAGGGGGTTCACCCCTCCACTTT; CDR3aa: CASSEAGGSPLHF
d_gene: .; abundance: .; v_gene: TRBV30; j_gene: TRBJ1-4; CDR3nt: TGTGCCTGGAGGGCAAGGGGGTTGACTAATGAAAAACTGTTTTTT; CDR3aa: CAWRARGLTNEKLFF
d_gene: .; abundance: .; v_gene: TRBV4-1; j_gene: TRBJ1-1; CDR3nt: TGCGCCAGCAGCCAAGATGGTGGCCCGAACACTGAAGCTTTCTTT; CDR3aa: CASSQDGGPNTEAFF
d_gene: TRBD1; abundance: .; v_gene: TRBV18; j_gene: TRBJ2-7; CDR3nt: TGTGCCAGCTCACCGACAGGGGCCTACGAGCAGTACTTC; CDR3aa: CASSPTGAYEQYF
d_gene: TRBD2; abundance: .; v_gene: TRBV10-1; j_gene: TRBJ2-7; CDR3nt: TGCGCCAGCAGTGAGTCGGCTAGCGGGGGATTCGAGCAGTACTTC; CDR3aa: CASSESASGGFEQYF
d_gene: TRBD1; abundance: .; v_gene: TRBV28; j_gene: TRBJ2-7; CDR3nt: TGTGCCAGCGGCAGGGACAGGGGGACCTCCTACGAGCAGTACTTC; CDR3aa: CASGRDRGTSYEQYF
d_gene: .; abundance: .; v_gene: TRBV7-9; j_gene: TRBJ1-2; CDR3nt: TGTGCCAGCAGTCGAACCGGGGGGGCTGCTAACTATGGCTACACCTTC; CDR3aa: CASSRTGGAANYGYTF